Presented here are 18 T cell receptor beta chains from one specimen sequenced in a study of shared clonotypes between healthy human individuals. Method: immunoSEQ multiplex PCR; TCRdb's copy keeps in-frame clones and lacks some. The sample shows about 2.3 million clones, about nine tenths of them seen only once. Sequencing used naive CD4+ T cells from PBMCs. The subset was: CD45RA+ positively selected. Receptor source: a man in his late teens or twenties in good health. Some clones in this sample may be carry-over from other donors' samples.

The table lists this clone with a count of one. The gene calls are TRBV28 and TRBJ1-5; D gene ambiguous. Per the germline V gene, CDR1 is MDHEN and CDR2 is SYDVKM. Trimming took off 2 bases at V and 5 bases at J, with 10 bases between the two ends. CDR3 length: 14 residues. Here the CDR3 DNA reads TGTGCCAGCAGTTTAAGGCAGCAAGATCAGCCCCAGCATTTT. Translation: CASSLRQQDQPQHF.

The chain couples TRBV4-1 to TRBJ1-5, with a weak D call TRBD1 (5 bases). CDR3 length equals 15 residues. Trimming removed 2 bases at V and 6 bases at J, with 14 bases between. In germline, CDR1 is MGHRA, CDR2 YSYEKL. CDR3 nucleotides: TGCGCCAGCAGCCAAACCCCCCGGGGGGTTCAGCCCCAGCATTTT. This sequence encodes CASSQTPRGVQPQHF.

This clone was seen just once. The chain is built from TRBV5-5 and TRBJ2-7; weak D call: TRBD1 (5 bases). The CDR3 has 15 residues. CDR1 SGHKS and CDR2 YYEKEE come from the germline V gene (reference sequence). V dropped 2 bases and J dropped 0 bases, with 12 bases sitting between them. CDR3 DNA sequence: TGTGCCAGCAGCTTTTCACCAGGGCACTCCTACGAGCAGTACTTC. Protein: CASSFSPGHSYEQYF.

Of note for this clone: Distinct nucleotide sequences in the sample also encode this CDR3. The rearrangement links TRBV6-5 to TRBJ2-7; no clear D. Trimming left V 0 bases short and J 1 base short, with 4 bases between. CDR3 length: 13 residues. CDR1 MNHEY and CDR2 SVGAGI come from the germline V gene. The CDR3, as DNA: TGTGCCAGCAGTTACTCTGGGTCCTACGAGCAGTACTTC. This translates into CASSYSGSYEQYF.

The J gene is TRBJ1-4, the V gene TRBV28, with D possibly matching TRBD1 (6 bases). CDR3 size: 15 residues. The V gene's germline CDR1 is MDHEN and CDR2 SYDVKM. V lost 3 bases and J lost 5, with 13 bases in between. CDR3 sequence: CASSFEDSVNEKLFF. The CDR3, as DNA: TGTGCCAGCAGTTTCGAGGACAGCGTGAATGAAAAACTGTTTTTT.

J is TRBJ1-2 and V is TRBV7-6; no clear D. The V end was cut by 3 bases, the J end by 7 bases, with 12 bases between. Germline V gene data show CDR1 as SGHVS and CDR2 as FNYEAQ. This CDR3 contains 13 residues. The CDR3 nucleotides read TGTGCCAGCAGCTTCGGACTAGAGAGTGGCTACACCTTC. Protein sequence: CASSFGLESGYTF. Based on the CDR3 plus reference TRBV7-6 and TRBJ1-2, the full variable domain is GAGVSQSPRYKVTKRGQDVALRCDPISGHVSLYWYRQALGQGPEFLTYFNYEAQQDKSGLPNDRFSAERPEGSISTLTIQRTEQRDSAMYRCASSFGLESGYTFGSGTRLTVV.

The chain uses TRBV5-4 and TRBJ1-1, with D unclear. Germline loops: CDR1 SGHNT, CDR2 YYREEE (reference sequence). V dropped 4 bases and J dropped 0 bases, with 7 bases sitting between them. This CDR3 region has 13 residues. As DNA, the CDR3 is TGTGCCAGCAGCCCCCAACTGAACACTGAAGCTTTCTTT. Amino acid sequence: CASSPQLNTEAFF. Combining the CDR3 with reference TRBV5-4 and TRBJ1-1 gives the whole variable domain ETGVTQSPTHLIKTRGQQVTLRCSSQSGHNTVSWYQQALGQGPQFIFQYYREEENGRGNFPPRFSGLQFPNYSSELNVNALELDDSALYLCASSPQLNTEAFFGQGTRLTVV.

DNA of the CDR3: TGCGCCAGCAGCTTGGCCCCCGGGGTAGGAGTCTATGGCTACACCTTC. The encoded protein is CASSLAPGVGVYGYTF. The chain combines TRBV5-1 with TRBJ1-2, with D hard to call. V was clipped by 0 bases and J by 4 bases, with 16 bases between them. CDR3 size: 16 residues. CDR1 SGHRS and CDR2 YFSETQ come from the germline V gene.

The chain combines TRBV28 with TRBJ2-1; 7 bases agree with TRBD1. There are 13 residues in the CDR3. Germline V CDR1 and CDR2: MDHEN, SYDVKM. Losses at the gene ends were 11 bases for V and 8 bases for J; bases not matched to a gene: 12. CDR3 loop: CACLSGQADEQFF. The CDR3 DNA follows: TGTGCCTGCCTTAGTGGACAGGCCGATGAGCAGTTCTTC.

The chain is built from TRBV9 and TRBJ2-3; the D gene could be TRBD1 or TRBD2 (5 bases each). This CDR3 is 14 amino acids long. Germline V CDR1 and CDR2: SGDLS, YYNGEE. Trimming left V 8 bases short and J 3 bases short, with 16 bases between. This CDR3 is CASSRGIMTDTQYF. As DNA, the CDR3 is TGTGCCAGTTCGAGGGGTATTATGACAGATACGCAGTATTTT. The full variable domain, with the rest looked up from reference TRBV9 and TRBJ2-3, is DSGVTQTPKHLITATGQRVTLRCSPRSGDLSVYWYQQSLDQGLQFLIQYYNGEERAKGNILERFSAQQFPDLHSELNLSSLELGDSALYFCASSRGIMTDTQYFGPGTRLTVL.

The chain joins TRBV6-1 to TRBJ1-2; tentatively, D is TRBD1 (6 bases). Trimming removed 7 bases from V and 1 base from J, with 16 bases in between. Germline CDR1 MNHNS, CDR2 SASEGT. The CDR3 has 15 residues. CDR3 bases: TGTGCCAGCACCACGGGGGCGAGCGATAACTATGGCTACACCTTC. Its protein product is CASTTGASDNYGYTF.

This clone was found a few times. This sequence joins TRBV30 and TRBJ1-1; the match to TRBD1 covers 7 bases. V shed 2 bases, J shed 1 base, and the junction held 7 bases outside the gene matches. Germline assignment: CDR1 GTSNPN and CDR2 SVGIG (reference sequence). The CDR3 is 15 amino acids. The CDR3 nucleotides read TGTGCCTGGAGTCTATTGGGACAGCGGAACACTGAAGCTTTCTTT. It codes for CAWSLLGQRNTEAFF. Complete variable domain (other parts from reference TRBV30 and TRBJ1-1): SQTIHQWPATLVQPVGSPLSLECTVEGTSNPNLYWYRQAAGRGLQLLFYSVGIGQISSEVPQNLSASRPQDRQFILSSKKLLLSDSGFYLCAWSLLGQRNTEAFFGQGTRLTVV.

This chain's CDR3 is CASSVTGQKSGYTF. For the CDR3, the DNA is TGTGCCAGCAGCGTAACCGGACAGAAATCTGGCTACACCTTC. This sequence joins TRBV7-9 and TRBJ1-2; tentative D call: TRBD1 (6 bases). Germline loops: CDR1 SEHNR, CDR2 FQNEAQ (reference sequence). V was shortened by 5 bases and J by 7 bases, with 17 bases between the two germline ends. CDR3 length: 14 amino acids. The variable domain in full, completed from reference TRBV7-9 and TRBJ1-2, reads DTGVSQNPRHKITKRGQNVTFRCDPISEHNRLYWYRQTLGQGPEFLTYFQNEAQLEKSRLLSDRFSAERPKGSFSTLEIQRTEQGDSAMYLCASSVTGQKSGYTFGSGTRLTVV.

The sample holds a few counts of this clone. The chain employs TRBV5-1 and TRBJ1-1; D might be TRBD1 (5 bases). Germline V gene data show CDR1 as SGHRS and CDR2 as YFSETQ. Trimming removed 4 bases from V and 1 base from J, with 20 bases in between. CDR3 length: 17 amino acids. The CDR3 nucleotides are TGCGCCAGCAGCCTCACAGGACCGACCGTCAAGAACACTGAAGCTTTCTTT. It yields the protein CASSLTGPTVKNTEAFF.

The genes are TRBV4-1 and TRBJ1-2; D remains ambiguous. CDR3 length equals 15 residues. Germline loops: CDR1 MGHRA, CDR2 YSYEKL. Deletions cut 0 bases from V and 8 bases from J, with 16 bases between. This CDR3 reads CASSQDPGRKGGYTF. The DNA for the CDR3 is TGCGCCAGCAGCCAAGATCCTGGGCGAAAAGGGGGCTACACCTTC.

The chain is built from TRBV18 and TRBJ1-2, with TRBD1 matching over 8 bases. The germline V gene encodes CDR1 KGHSH and CDR2 LQKENI. CDR3 length equals 14 residues. Trimming removed 3 bases from V and 4 bases from J; junction bases left unmatched: 4. The CDR3: CASSPRGLGYGYTF. CDR3 coding DNA: TGTGCCAGCTCACCCAGGGGGCTTGGCTATGGCTACACCTTC.

This rearrangement joins TRBV5-1 to TRBJ2-7; TRBD1 agrees at 8 bases. The CDR3 extends over 15 amino acids. Germline V CDR1 and CDR2: SGHRS, YFSETQ. J lost 2 bases, V lost 3 bases, and 7 bases had no gene match. CDR3 in amino acids: CASSSRQGTAYEQYF. CDR3 DNA: TGCGCCAGCAGCTCTCGACAGGGGACGGCCTACGAGCAGTACTTC.

The rearrangement uses TRBV4-2 and TRBJ2-3; D unresolved. The germline CDR1 and CDR2 sequences are LGHNA and YNFKEQ. This CDR3 is built from 20 residues. V was shortened by 1 base and J by 2 bases, with 25 bases between the two germline ends. In nucleotides, the CDR3 is TGTGCCAGCAGCCAAGTCGATATCCTAAAATCGTCTAGGATCACAGATACGCAGTATTTT. It encodes CASSQVDILKSSRITDTQYF.